This passage covers 15 T cell receptor beta chains from one sample sequenced in a study of blood T cell repertoires in COVID-19. Clones were sequenced by immunoSEQ multiplex PCR, and TCRdb holds only the in-frame ones, with some missing. Among about 190,000 clones listed, 88% were seen once. What was sequenced was peripheral blood. Source of these receptors: a human donor in a cohort sampled during active COVID-19.

V is TRBV30 and J is TRBJ1-3, with D unresolved. Germline lookup yields CDR1 GTSNPN and CDR2 SVGIG (reference sequence). The CDR3 runs 12 residues. Trimming left V 4 bases short and J 7 bases short, with 11 bases between. CDR3 sequence reads: CAWTAGSNTIYF. The CDR3 nucleotides are TGTGCCTGGACAGCGGGGTCGAACACCATATATTTT.

This chain links TRBV7-6 with TRBJ2-3; TRBD2 aligns across 7 bases. The V segment lost 4 bases and the J segment 4 bases; nucleotides outside the gene matches: 5. The CDR3 has 14 amino acids. Germline CDR1 is SGHVS and CDR2 is FNYEAQ. CDR3 DNA: TGTGCCAGCAGCTCTTCCCGGGGGGCAGATACGCAGTATTTT. Translating gives CASSSSRGADTQYF.

This clone was found once. This chain connects TRBV5-1 to TRBJ2-1; the D gene is possibly TRBD2 (5 bases). Trimming pared 2 bases from V and 0 bases from J, leaving 9 bases between. CDR3 length equals 15 residues. CDR1 SGHRS and CDR2 YFSETQ come from the germline V gene. CDR3 nucleotide sequence: TGCGCCAGCAGCTTTGAGGGAGTCTCCTACAATGAGCAGTTCTTC. Its protein is CASSFEGVSYNEQFF.

The V and J genes are TRBV7-2 and TRBJ2-7; the match to TRBD2 covers 8 bases. In germline, CDR1 is SGHTA, CDR2 FQGNSA. Trimming cost V 5 bases and J 5 bases; bases outside gene matches: 8. The CDR3 loop spans 14 amino acids. The CDR3 DNA is TGTGCCAGCAGCCACGGCGGGAGGTTTGACGAGCAGTACTTC. This encodes CASSHGGRFDEQYF. Full variable domain (outside the CDR3, taken from reference TRBV7-2 and TRBJ2-7): GAGVSQSPSNKVTEKGKDVELRCDPISGHTALYWYRQSLGQGLEFLIYFQGNSAPDKSGLPSDRFSAERTGGSVSTLTIQRTQQEDSAVYLCASSHGGRFDEQYFGPGTRLTVT.

The DNA of the CDR3 is TGTGCCAGCAGTGCCCTACAGGGGAAGCAGTACTTC. Translating gives CASSALQGKQYF. The chain couples TRBV27 to TRBJ2-7; 7 positions agree with TRBD1. Germline CDR1 and CDR2: MNHEY and SMNVEV (reference sequence). CDR3 length: 12 amino acids. V gave up 5 bases and J gave up 8 bases; unmatched junction bases: 6.

The CDR3 bases are TGTGCCAGCAGCAACCCGGGCTCGCGGAGGGGCTACACCTTC. This encodes CASSNPGSRRGYTF. This rearrangement joins TRBV5-4 to TRBJ1-2; no reliable D call. V dropped 4 bases and J dropped 8 bases, with 18 bases sitting between them. The CDR3 contains 14 residues. CDR1 is SGHNT and CDR2 is YYREEE in the germline V gene (reference sequence).

This rearrangement joins TRBV19 to TRBJ1-1; D is unresolved. Germline V gene sequence: CDR1 LNHDA, CDR2 SQIVND (reference sequence). The CDR3 extends over 15 amino acids. The V end lost 3 bases, the J end lost 0 bases, and 11 bases lay between the germline ends. The DNA of the CDR3 is TGTGCCAGTAGTATGGTAGATTCCATGAACACTGAAGCTTTCTTT. Its translation is CASSMVDSMNTEAFF.

The rearrangement joins TRBV30 to TRBJ2-7; 8 bases agree with TRBD1. Germline V gene data show CDR1 as GTSNPN and CDR2 as SVGIG (reference sequence). J was trimmed by 5 bases and V by 6 bases; bases with no gene match: 12. The CDR3 is made up of 14 amino acids. The DNA of the CDR3 is TGTGCCTGTCACCACCCCGGGACAGGTAACGAGCAGTACTTC. Protein product: CACHHPGTGNEQYF. The whole variable domain, remainder taken from reference TRBV30 and TRBJ2-7, is SQTIHQWPATLVQPVGSPLSLECTVEGTSNPNLYWYRQAAGRGLQLLFYSVGIGQISSEVPQNLSASRPQDRQFILSSKKLLLSDSGFYLCACHHPGTGNEQYFGPGTRLTVT.

The chain uses TRBV19 and TRBJ1-2; TRBD1 is a possible D gene (5 bases). V lost 8 bases to trimming and J lost 5 bases, with 12 bases between them. CDR3 length equals 12 residues. Germline loops: CDR1 LNHDA, CDR2 SQIVND (reference sequence). CDR3 nucleotides: TGTGCCAGTCTACAGGCCCCATATGGCTACACCTTC. Amino acids: CASLQAPYGYTF.

The gene calls are TRBV4-3 and TRBJ1-4; D not resolved. The V and J ends lost 1 base and 4 bases respectively, with 16 bases between them. The CDR3 length is 17 residues. Germline assignment: CDR1 LGHNA and CDR2 YSLEER. As DNA, the CDR3 is TGCGCCAGCAGCCAAGTCCCCCCCCCGCTGCGTAATGAAAAACTGTTTTTT. Translated, it gives CASSQVPPPLRNEKLFF.

This clone was picked up a small number of times. The chain has TRBV27 and TRBJ1-1, with TRBD1 matching 9 bases. Germline trimming cut 6 bases from V and 4 bases from J; bases unmatched to any gene: 0. The germline V gene has CDR1 MNHEY and CDR2 SMNVEV (reference sequence). The CDR3 is made up of 12 amino acids. The CDR3 nucleotides are TGTGCCAGCAGGACAGGGGGCACTGAAGCTTTCTTT. Its translation: CASRTGGTEAFF.

A remark on this clone: Other DNA sequences in the sample encode the same CDR3. The CDR3 reads CASRSGAGGYTF. Written as DNA, the CDR3 is TGTGCCAGCAGGAGCGGGGCGGGGGGCTACACCTTC. The V call is TRBV27, the J call TRBJ1-2; D might be TRBD1 (5 bases). This CDR3 spans 12 amino acids. Per the germline V gene, CDR1 is MNHEY and CDR2 is SMNVEV (reference sequence). V lost 6 bases and J lost 8, with 13 bases in between.

The gene calls are TRBV6-5 and TRBJ2-1; no definite D call. Looked up from germline, CDR1 is MNHEY and CDR2 is SVGAGI. The CDR3 is 15 amino acids. Trimming stripped 6 bases from V and 0 bases from J, with 12 bases between. CDR3 sequence reads: CASSITTNSYNEQFF. In DNA, the CDR3 is TGTGCCAGCAGCATTACTACAAACTCCTACAATGAGCAGTTCTTC.

V usage is TRBV4-3 and J usage is TRBJ2-7; TRBD2 aligns across 7 bases. V gave up 1 base and J gave up 0 bases; unmatched junction bases: 6. The CDR3 is made up of 16 amino acids. Germline V lookup: CDR1 LGHNA, CDR2 YSLEER. CDR3 coding DNA: TGCGCCAGCAGCCAAGGCCTAGCGGATAGCTCCTACGAGCAGTACTTC. Protein product: CASSQGLADSSYEQYF.

This chain connects TRBV7-8 to TRBJ2-7; 10 bases map to TRBD1. This CDR3 has 14 residues. The junction had 9 bases not matched to a gene; V was cut back by 6 bases and J by 7 bases. Germline values: CDR1 SGHVS, CDR2 FQNEAQ. The DNA for the CDR3 is TGTGCCAGCAGACCCGGGACAGGGGTTGGTGAGCAGTACTTC. Translating gives CASRPGTGVGEQYF.